The 20 T cell receptor beta chains given below trace back to one sample, sequenced in a study of cytomegalovirus exposure and HLA in healthy donors. PCR involved 60 Vbeta and 13 Jbeta primers. Here immunoSEQ multiplex PCR was the method, and the copy in TCRdb shows in-frame clones only, minus some. This table has fewer than 200,000 clones, approximately 75% appearing once. Sequenced material: PBMCs. Receptors were obtained from a man aged 25-45 years in good health and CMV-seropositive.

This clone has a handful of counts. This chain connects TRBV10-1 to TRBJ2-2; possible D gene TRBD2, 6 bases. The CDR3 contains 15 residues. CDR1 and CDR2 from the germline V gene are WNHNN and SYGVQD (reference sequence). With 2 bases removed from V and 3 bases from J, the gap between germline ends came to 10 bases. The CDR3 sequence is CASSEITGDTGELFF. The CDR3 bases are TGCGCCAGCAGTGAGATAACGGGGGACACCGGGGAGCTGTTTTTT.

This clone showed up just a few times. V is TRBV15 and J is TRBJ2-7; D is possibly TRBD1 (6 bases). The length of the CDR3 is 15 residues. Looked up from germline, CDR1 is LNHNV and CDR2 is YYDKDF (reference sequence). V lost 3 bases and J lost 5, with 17 bases in between. DNA of the CDR3: TGTGCCACCAGCAGCGGCCGTACAGGGTGGGACGAGCAGTACTTC. Amino acid sequence: CATSSGRTGWDEQYF.

In the case of this clone: Other DNA sequences in the same sample also yield this CDR3. The chain recombines TRBV19 with TRBJ2-1; D perhaps matches TRBD1 (5 bases). The V and J ends lost 3 bases and 5 bases respectively, with 14 bases between them. The CDR3 is made up of 15 amino acids. CDR1 and CDR2 from the germline V gene are LNHDA and SQIVND (reference sequence). The CDR3 nucleotides read TGTGCCAGTAGTATTGGGGCTATCCTGAACAATGAGCAGTTCTTC. It is translated as CASSIGAILNNEQFF.

This rearrangement joins TRBV19 to TRBJ1-2; D is undetermined. The CDR3 spans 12 residues. With 10 bases removed from V and 4 bases from J, the gap between germline ends came to 13 bases. Germline V gives CDR1 LNHDA, CDR2 SQIVND (reference sequence). CDR3 loop: CATGRRVYGYTF. CDR3 nucleotides: TGTGCCACTGGGAGACGTGTCTATGGCTACACCTTC.

The genes are TRBV7-3 and TRBJ2-5, with 8 positions matching TRBD2. V lost 0 bases, J lost 5 bases, and 2 bases stayed unmatched. This CDR3 region has 14 residues. Per germline, CDR1 SGHTA and CDR2 FQGTGA. The CDR3 region has the DNA TGTGCCAGCAGCTTAACGCGGGGGGCTGAGACCCAGTACTTC. Its translation: CASSLTRGAETQYF.

The chain links TRBV10-3 to TRBJ2-3; weak D call: TRBD1 (5 bases). There are 14 residues in the CDR3. Trimming left V 6 bases short and J 2 bases short, with 12 bases between. CDR1 and CDR2 from the germline V gene are ENHRY and SYGVKD. DNA for the CDR3: TGTGCCATCAGGGGGCCGTTTAACACAGATACGCAGTATTTT. It specifies CAIRGPFNTDTQYF.

The table lists this clone with a few counts. The chain links TRBV18 to TRBJ1-1, with D uncertain. Germline-derived CDR1 and CDR2 are KGHSH and LQKENI. The CDR3 runs to 14 residues. Trimming pared 1 base from V and 1 base from J, leaving 7 bases between. The CDR3: CASSPQAENTEAFF. CDR3 in DNA: TGTGCCAGCTCACCACAGGCGGAGAACACTGAAGCTTTCTTT.

This clone was counted a single time. The chain employs TRBV2 and TRBJ2-7, with 10 bases that match TRBD1. This CDR3 region has 13 residues. Germline CDR1 is SNHLY and CDR2 is FYNNEI. J lost 5 bases, V lost 6 bases, and 4 bases had no gene match. CDR3 nucleotide sequence: TGTGCCAGCAGCCCAGACAGGGGGCACGAGCAGTACTTC. As protein: CASSPDRGHEQYF. The full variable domain, its missing parts supplied by reference TRBV2 and TRBJ2-7, is EPEVTQTPSHQVTQMGQEVILRCVPISNHLYFYWYRQILGQKVEFLVSFYNNEISEKSEIFDDQFSVERPDGSNFTLKIRSTKLEDSAMYFCASSPDRGHEQYFGPGTRLTVT.

This chain links TRBV5-1 with TRBJ2-3; D gene uncertain. CDR1 and CDR2 from the germline V gene are SGHRS and YFSETQ. This CDR3 comprises 14 residues. V lost 2 bases to trimming and J lost 0 bases, with 7 bases between them. CDR3 in DNA: TGCGCCAGCAGCTTCACACAGAGCACAGATACGCAGTATTTT. This translates into CASSFTQSTDTQYF.

The rearrangement uses TRBV7-9 and TRBJ1-1; D not certain. The germline V gene has CDR1 SEHNR and CDR2 FQNEAQ (reference sequence). The ends were cut back, 1 base at V and 2 bases at J, with 11 bases in the middle. The CDR3 loop spans 15 amino acids. For the CDR3, the DNA is TGTGCCAGCAGCTTAGAACGGGAAGGAAACACTGAAGCTTTCTTT. Translation: CASSLEREGNTEAFF. Complete variable domain (other parts from reference TRBV7-9 and TRBJ1-1): DTGVSQNPRHKITKRGQNVTFRCDPISEHNRLYWYRQTLGQGPEFLTYFQNEAQLEKSRLLSDRFSAERPKGSFSTLEIQRTEQGDSAMYLCASSLEREGNTEAFFGQGTRLTVV.

The chain uses TRBV6-6 and TRBJ2-7, with 12 bases identical to TRBD2. J lost 4 bases, V lost 5 bases, and 6 bases had no gene match. Germline values: CDR1 MNHNY, CDR2 SVGAGI (reference sequence). The CDR3 runs 15 residues. Here the CDR3 reads CASSGPGLAGYEQYF. DNA of the CDR3: TGTGCCAGCAGTGGGCCGGGACTAGCGGGTTACGAGCAGTACTTC.

The chain joins TRBV28 to TRBJ1-5, with D perhaps TRBD1 (5 bases). This CDR3 region has 16 residues. The germline CDR1 and CDR2 sequences are MDHEN and SYDVKM. V gave up 7 bases and J gave up 1 base, with 17 bases separating them. This CDR3 is CASISGSRGSNQPQHF. Written as DNA, the CDR3 is TGTGCCAGCATTAGCGGGAGTCGGGGGAGCAATCAGCCCCAGCATTTT. Full variable domain (missing parts from reference TRBV28 and TRBJ1-5): DVKVTQSSRYLVKRTGEKVFLECVQDMDHENMFWYRQDPGLGLRLIYFSYDVKMKEKGDIPEGYSVSREKKERFSLILESASTNQTSMYLCASISGSRGSNQPQHFGDGTRLSIL.

This clone was seen more than once but under ten times. The J gene is TRBJ2-7, the V gene TRBV6-5; perhaps TRBD2 as D (5 bases). Germline V CDR1 and CDR2: MNHEY, SVGAGI. The CDR3 runs 14 residues. Trimming removed 4 bases from V and 3 bases from J, with 13 bases in between. CDR3 sequence reads: CASSSNPRDYEQYF. In DNA, the CDR3 is TGTGCCAGCAGTTCAAATCCCCGGGACTACGAGCAGTACTTC.

The rearrangement joins TRBV11-2 to TRBJ1-1, with 7 bases fitting TRBD1. With V trimmed by 2 bases and J by 3 bases, 3 bases remained unmatched. The length of the CDR3 is 14 residues. Germline lookup yields CDR1 SGHAT and CDR2 FQNNGV. The CDR3 protein is CASSLRGLDTEAFF. The CDR3 DNA is TGTGCCAGCAGCTTAAGGGGGCTGGACACTGAAGCTTTCTTT.

The V call is TRBV9, the J call TRBJ2-1; 13 bases fit TRBD2. V shed 3 bases, J shed 6 bases, and the junction held 6 bases outside the gene matches. Germline V lookup: CDR1 SGDLS, CDR2 YYNGEE. The CDR3 loop spans 16 amino acids. The CDR3: CASSGGGLAGFNEQFF. Here the CDR3 DNA reads TGTGCCAGCAGCGGGGGGGGACTAGCGGGGTTCAATGAGCAGTTCTTC. Using reference TRBV9 and TRBJ2-1 for the parts outside the CDR3, the full variable domain is DSGVTQTPKHLITATGQRVTLRCSPRSGDLSVYWYQQSLDQGLQFLIQYYNGEERAKGNILERFSAQQFPDLHSELNLSSLELGDSALYFCASSGGGLAGFNEQFFGPGTRLTVL.

The rearrangement uses TRBV5-5 and TRBJ2-5; 9 positions match TRBD1. The CDR3 runs 12 residues. CDR1 SGHKS and CDR2 YYEKEE come from the germline V gene (reference sequence). Trimming removed 10 bases from V and 2 bases from J; junction bases left unmatched: 3. The CDR3 DNA reads as TGTGCCTCAGACAGGGGGCAAGAGACCCAGTACTTC. Protein product: CASDRGQETQYF.

This clone was counted a single time. CDR3 residues: CASSLYVGGNQPQHF. The CDR3 coding sequence is TGTGCCAGCAGCTTATATGTAGGGGGAAATCAGCCCCAGCATTTT. The rearrangement uses TRBV7-2 and TRBJ1-5, with D possibly being TRBD1 (6 bases). From germline, CDR1 is SGHTA and CDR2 FQGNSA. This CDR3 has 15 amino acids. The V end was cut by 2 bases, the J end by 4 bases, with 12 bases between.

The chain combines TRBV19 with TRBJ1-6; 10 bases agree with TRBD1. Germline trimming cut 3 bases from V and 8 bases from J; bases unmatched to any gene: 10. Germline V gene lookup returns CDR1 LNHDA and CDR2 SQIVND (reference sequence). This CDR3 has 17 amino acids. In nucleotides, the CDR3 is TGTGCCAGTAGTATGGGGATATCCGGGACAGGGGATTCACCCCTCCACTTT. It is translated as CASSMGISGTGDSPLHF.

The chain couples TRBV13 to TRBJ2-5; 7 nucleotides line up with TRBD2. CDR1 is PRHDT, CDR2 FYEKMQ, per germline (reference sequence). The CDR3 loop spans 13 amino acids. V lost 7 bases and J lost 4; bases outside the gene matches: 6. The CDR3 bases are TGTGCCAGCACCCCGGGACTACGAGAGACCCAGTACTTC. Translating gives CASTPGLRETQYF.

The chain carries TRBV5-1 and TRBJ2-1; 15 nucleotides align to TRBD2. The CDR3 runs to 19 residues. Germline V gene sequence: CDR1 SGHRS, CDR2 YFSETQ. V was pared by 4 bases and J by 0 bases, with 8 bases of the junction left unmatched. Here the CDR3 DNA reads TGCGCCAGCAGCCCGGGGACTAGCGGGGGGCTGAGCTCCTACAATGAGCAGTTCTTC. Translating gives CASSPGTSGGLSSYNEQFF.